What follows is one T cell receptor (beta chain) and its context. Its matching antigen is unknown. This sample was included in a study of vaccination effects on CD4 cells after COVID-19. Study as a whole: Post-vaccine sampling took place a median of 72 days after the second dose. Findings and limits, study-wide: In the late period after vaccination, infection- and vaccine-induced clones contracted markedly.

Subsequent to a culture period of 10 to 11 days, CD4+ T cells were isolated. The person had PCR-confirmed SARS-CoV-2 infection between March and December 2020. Participants received two doses of either the BNT162b2 or mRNA-1273 vaccine. Repertoires were generated with immunoSEQ multiplex PCR, while TCRdb's copy carries only in-frame clones and drops some. The sample lists tens of thousands of clones; over 65% were seen once. V dropped 5 bases and J dropped 6 bases, with 20 bases sitting between them. CDR3 length: 15 amino acids. Germline assignment: CDR1 LNHNV and CDR2 YYDKDF (reference sequence). The chain carries TRBV15 and TRBJ2-7; a possible D gene is TRBD1 (6 bases). The receptor was isolated from a human donor who had a prior SARS-CoV-2 infection. The input for sequencing was CD4+ T cells from PBMCs cultured without peptide, taken after COVID-19 vaccination. The CDR3 is CATSAGNRVTGEQYF. As DNA, the CDR3 is TGTGCCACCAGCGCCGGGAACAGGGTAACGGGCGAGCAGTACTTC.